This note documents a single T cell receptor beta chain sequence. The entry originates in a study of blood T cell repertoires in COVID-19. Background on the study: The analysed material was cDNA or gDNA that came from T cells, B-cell-depleted T cells, or PBMCs.

The protocol was immunoSEQ multiplex PCR, while the TCRdb copy is restricted to in-frame clones and leaves out a portion. The sample lists 97,000 or so clones; 70% to 90% were seen once. Unmatched junction bases numbered 10, after V lost 6 bases and J lost 3 bases. The CDR3 consists of 16 residues. Germline CDR1 and CDR2: SGHNT and YYREEE (reference sequence). This sequence joins TRBV5-4 and TRBJ2-3; TRBD2 agrees at 10 bases. The sample was peripheral blood. The TCR was taken from a man aged 45-65 years with active COVID-19. CDR3 nucleotide sequence: TGTGCCAGCAAGATTAGCGGGGGGAGGGGTACAGATACGCAGTATTTT. It specifies CASKISGGRGTDTQYF.